This note documents a single T cell receptor (beta chain) sequence. This sample was included in a study of blood T cell repertoires in COVID-19. Study information: Acute and convalescent COVID-19 specimens originated in the United States, Italy and Spain. Sources were T cells, B-cell-depleted T cells, or PBMCs; the material itself was cDNA or gDNA.

Original analysis: Estimates of nucleated cell counts were drawn from the amplification of reference gene primers. TCRdb's copy holds only in-frame clones and misses some; the assay was immunoSEQ multiplex PCR. V, J and clone size reflect that table, while D and trimming were determined from the DNA. The table includes under 200,000 clones, around 86% detected once. Seattle researchers signed up patients amid active infection and tracked them longitudinally. CDR1 and CDR2 (germline): SNHLY, FYNNEI. The CDR3 loop spans 13 amino acids. Losses at the gene ends were 6 bases for V and 2 bases for J; bases not matched to a gene: 3.

Sequencing was performed on peripheral blood. This clonotype was sampled from an elderly woman with COVID-19, enrolled during active disease. The chain links TRBV2 to TRBJ1-2, with 7 nucleotides matching TRBD1. CDR3 loop: CASSMGQNYGYTF. CDR3 bases: TGTGCCAGCAGCATGGGACAGAACTATGGCTACACCTTC.